One sample yielded the 21 T cell receptor beta chains listed below, sequenced in a study of T cell responses to AZD1222 COVID-19 vaccine. Profiled with immunoSEQ multiplex PCR; TCRdb holds only in-frame clones, not every one. The sample holds 200,000 or so clones, about 89% seen once. The starting material was peripheral blood, obtained on day 0 of MenACWY control vaccination. Source of these receptors: an adult in good health.

The chain carries TRBV19 and TRBJ2-5; 9 bases fit TRBD2. CDR1 and CDR2 (germline): LNHDA, SQIVND (reference sequence). J gave up 2 bases and V 5 bases, and 6 bases lay outside the gene matches. The CDR3 has 15 residues. The CDR3 here is CASSFSGGRQETQYF. CDR3 bases: TGTGCCAGTAGTTTTAGCGGGGGCCGTCAAGAGACCCAGTACTTC.

This chain links TRBV27 with TRBJ2-3; D uncertain. This CDR3 has 14 amino acids. Trimming removed 1 base from V and 2 bases from J, with 7 bases in between. Germline V gene lookup returns CDR1 MNHEY and CDR2 SMNVEV (reference sequence). CDR3: CASSLLNPTDTQYF. CDR3 bases: TGTGCCAGCAGTTTATTGAATCCCACAGATACGCAGTATTTT.

The rearrangement links TRBV19 to TRBJ2-2; a weak D match, TRBD1 (5 bases). CDR3 length: 13 residues. Per germline, CDR1 LNHDA and CDR2 SQIVND (reference sequence). V gave up 3 bases and J gave up 6 bases, with 8 bases separating them. Here the CDR3 reads CASSIEQAGELFF. In nucleotides, the CDR3 is TGTGCCAGTAGTATTGAACAGGCCGGGGAGCTGTTTTTT. The full variable domain, in which reference TRBV19 and TRBJ2-2 provide the parts outside the CDR3, is DGGITQSPKYLFRKEGQNVTLSCEQNLNHDAMYWYRQDPGQGLRLIYYSQIVNDFQKGDIAEGYSVSREKKESFPLTVTSAQKNPTAFYLCASSIEQAGELFFGEGSRLTVL.

V gene TRBV29-1 combines with J gene TRBJ1-5; 8 bases agree with TRBD1. The V gene end was trimmed by 7 bases and the J gene end by 0 bases; junction bases not matched to a gene: 2. This CDR3 is built from 13 residues. Germline lookup yields CDR1 SQVTM and CDR2 ANQGSEA. Here the CDR3 reads CSGDRLSNQPQHF. The CDR3, as DNA: TGCAGCGGGGACAGGCTTAGCAATCAGCCCCAGCATTTT.

The CDR3 DNA is TGTGCCAGCAGTTTAGGCAGTAGCAATCAGCCCCAGCATTTT. Protein product: CASSLGSSNQPQHF. This chain joins TRBV27 and TRBJ1-5; D is undetermined. Germline assignment: CDR1 MNHEY and CDR2 SMNVEV (reference sequence). V lost 2 bases and J 0 bases, leaving 5 bases between the germline ends. This CDR3 is 14 amino acids long.

This clone was counted once. This chain uses TRBV7-9 with TRBJ2-5, with D possibly TRBD1 on 6 matching bases. CDR1 and CDR2 (germline): SEHNR, FQNEAQ (reference sequence). Deletions cut 1 base from V and 7 bases from J, with 16 bases between. The CDR3 spans 15 residues. The CDR3 spells CASSLGTRGLGTQYF. CDR3 sequence (DNA): TGTGCCAGCAGCTTAGGAACCAGGGGTCTTGGGACCCAGTACTTC. Full variable domain (remainder filled in from reference TRBV7-9 and TRBJ2-5): DTGVSQNPRHKITKRGQNVTFRCDPISEHNRLYWYRQTLGQGPEFLTYFQNEAQLEKSRLLSDRFSAERPKGSFSTLEIQRTEQGDSAMYLCASSLGTRGLGTQYFGPGTRLLVL.

This chain connects TRBV27 to TRBJ2-3; D might be TRBD2 (5 bases). The CDR3 is 18 residues long. Germline values: CDR1 MNHEY, CDR2 SMNVEV (reference sequence). The ends were cut back, 0 bases at V and 3 bases at J, with 19 bases in the middle. The CDR3 coding sequence is TGTGCCAGCAGTTTATCGCTCTTCGCCGGAGGTGGGACAGATACGCAGTATTTT. Encoded protein: CASSLSLFAGGGTDTQYF.

This chain links TRBV30 with TRBJ1-1; 7 bases match TRBD1. Trimming cost V 4 bases and J 5 bases; bases outside gene matches: 13. CDR1 is GTSNPN, CDR2 SVGIG, per germline (reference sequence). The CDR3 extends over 15 amino acids. Here the CDR3 DNA reads TGTGCCTGGACCCACACGGGCCAGGGGGGGACTGAAGCTTTCTTT. The encoded protein is CAWTHTGQGGTEAFF.

The CDR3, as DNA: TGTGCCACCAGTGTTGGCACTAACTATGGCTACACCTTC. Encoded protein: CATSVGTNYGYTF. V and J are TRBV24-1 and TRBJ1-2; the D is unclear. V was trimmed by 5 bases and J by 0 bases, leaving 6 bases between them. The V gene's germline CDR1 is KGHDR and CDR2 SFDVKD. There are 13 residues in the CDR3.

Only one count was recorded for this clone. The CDR3 protein is CASSHQGSSYEQYF. The CDR3 DNA is TGTGCCAGCAGCCATCAGGGGAGCTCCTACGAGCAGTACTTC. The chain employs TRBV3-1 (or the pseudogene TRBV3-2) and TRBJ2-7; possibly TRBD1 for D (6 bases). CDR3 length: 14 amino acids. Trimming pared 3 bases from V and 0 bases from J, leaving 9 bases between. Germline lookup yields CDR1 LGHDT and CDR2 YNNKEL (reference sequence).

The sample holds one count of this clone. The genes are TRBV18 and TRBJ2-7, with 12 positions matching TRBD1. CDR1 and CDR2 from the germline V gene are KGHSH and LQKENI. J was trimmed by 4 bases and V by 6 bases; bases with no gene match: 4. The CDR3 runs 14 residues. CDR3 DNA: TGTGCCAGCTCCCGGGACAGGGGGCAATACGAGCAGTACTTC. It yields the protein CASSRDRGQYEQYF.

The CDR3 protein is CASRSAGLYCEQYF. The CDR3 nucleotides read TGCGCCAGCAGGTCAGCGGGGCTATATTGCGAGCAGTACTTC. V and J are TRBV10-1 and TRBJ2-7, with 7 bases matching TRBD2. The CDR3 totals 14 residues. CDR1 and CDR2 from the germline V gene are WNHNN and SYGVQD (reference sequence). With 6 bases clipped from V and 6 bases from J, the junction kept 11 bases outside the gene matches.

V usage is TRBV11-2 and J usage is TRBJ2-7; maybe TRBD1 (6 bases). The CDR3 runs to 16 residues. CDR1 is SGHAT, CDR2 FQNNGV, per germline. V gave up 6 bases and J gave up 2 bases, with 20 bases separating them. The CDR3 coding sequence is TGTGCCAGCAGGCCAAGGTTGGACAGCTTTCCCTACGAGCAGTACTTC. Translation gives CASRPRLDSFPYEQYF. The full variable domain, in which reference TRBV11-2 and TRBJ2-7 provide the parts outside the CDR3, is EAGVAQSPRYKIIEKRQSVAFWCNPISGHATLYWYQQILGQGPKLLIQFQNNGVVDDSQLPKDRFSAERLKGVDSTLKIQPAKLEDSAVYLCASRPRLDSFPYEQYFGPGTRLTVT.

The V and J genes are TRBV3-1 (or the pseudogene TRBV3-2) and TRBJ2-3, with 7 nucleotides matching TRBD2. CDR1 and CDR2 (germline): LGHDT, YNNKEL (reference sequence). V shed 4 bases and J 5 bases; nucleotides not matched to a gene: 6. This CDR3 has 14 amino acids. The CDR3 bases are TGTGCCAGCAGCCTGGGGACTATTAAAGATACGCAGTATTTT. Amino acids: CASSLGTIKDTQYF.

The rearrangement links TRBV20-1 to TRBJ2-5; possible D gene TRBD2, 6 bases. Germline-derived CDR1 and CDR2 are DFQATT and SNEGSKA (reference sequence). This CDR3 spans 13 amino acids. V shed 3 bases and J shed 0 bases, with 8 bases lying between them. This CDR3 reads CSASREYQETQYF. DNA of the CDR3: TGCAGTGCTAGTCGGGAGTACCAAGAGACCCAGTACTTC.

This chain uses TRBV7-2 with TRBJ2-1; D not certain. CDR3 length: 14 amino acids. Germline CDR1 reads SGHTA; CDR2 reads FQGNSA. V lost 5 bases and J lost 5, with 13 bases in between. CDR3: CASSGSPLDNEQFF. In DNA form, the CDR3 reads TGTGCCAGCAGCGGATCGCCTTTAGACAATGAGCAGTTCTTC.

This sequence joins TRBV3-1 (or the pseudogene TRBV3-2) and TRBJ1-3; 9 positions match TRBD1. J lost 0 bases, V lost 3 bases, and 9 bases had no gene match. Germline V lookup: CDR1 LGHDT, CDR2 YNNKEL (reference sequence). The CDR3 is 18 amino acids. This chain's CDR3 is CASSHDGTGLLSGNTIYF. The CDR3 region has the DNA TGTGCCAGCAGCCACGATGGGACAGGGCTCCTCTCTGGAAACACCATATATTTT.

This chain uses TRBV5-4 with TRBJ2-3; TRBD2 matches 15 bases. The J segment lost 5 bases and the V segment lost 4 bases, leaving 14 bases of the junction unmatched. CDR1 and CDR2 from the germline V gene are SGHNT and YYREEE (reference sequence). The CDR3 has 19 amino acids. The CDR3 coding sequence is TGTGCCAGCAGCGGAACAGACTTCGGACTAGCGGGGGGGAGAGATACGCAGTATTTT. The encoded protein is CASSGTDFGLAGGRDTQYF.

The rearrangement uses TRBV9 and TRBJ2-1; 8 bases fit TRBD2. J lost 6 bases, V lost 4 bases, and 9 bases had no gene match. The CDR3 covers 15 residues. From germline, CDR1 is SGDLS and CDR2 YYNGEE. The CDR3 coding sequence is TGTGCCAGCAGCCCCGGGGGGGCCCTAACCAATGAGCAGTTCTTC. Protein product: CASSPGGALTNEQFF.

The table lists this clone with a count of one. The chain joins TRBV19 to TRBJ2-6, with a tentative D call TRBD2 (5 bases). The CDR3 is 19 amino acids. V dropped 5 bases and J dropped 0 bases, with 20 bases sitting between them. The germline V gene has CDR1 LNHDA and CDR2 SQIVND (reference sequence). The CDR3 region is CASSLRRISSLSGANVLTF. The CDR3 DNA sequence: TGTGCCAGTAGTCTCAGGAGGATTTCGTCTCTCTCTGGGGCCAACGTCCTGACTTTC. The full variable domain, its missing parts supplied by reference TRBV19 and TRBJ2-6, is DGGITQSPKYLFRKEGQNVTLSCEQNLNHDAMYWYRQDPGQGLRLIYYSQIVNDFQKGDIAEGYSVSREKKESFPLTVTSAQKNPTAFYLCASSLRRISSLSGANVLTFGAGSRLTVL.

V is TRBV28 and J is TRBJ2-3; 8 bases match TRBD2. With V trimmed by 2 bases and J by 5 bases, 6 bases remained unmatched. The length of the CDR3 is 15 residues. Germline assignment: CDR1 MDHEN and CDR2 SYDVKM. The CDR3 region is CASSLPGTSIDTQYF. CDR3 coding DNA: TGTGCCAGCAGTTTACCCGGGACTAGTATAGATACGCAGTATTTT.